The 26 T cell receptor beta chains below all came from one sample that was sequenced in a study of breast tumors, draining lymph nodes, adjacent tissues. TCRdb passed the multiplex PCR reads through MiXCR, listing each CDR3 protein once. The sample includes approximately 230,000 distinct CDR3 sequences, under 40% of them seen just once. The lymph nodes were axillary draining lymph nodes from breast cancer patients. The sample taken for sequencing was axillary lymph node tissue. The receptors shown here come from a female donor with breast cancer. Some clones in this sample may be carry-over from other donors' samples.

In its sample, this clonotype was seen many times. The gene calls are TRBV4-2 and TRBJ1-4; 7 bases match TRBD1. This CDR3 has 16 residues. From germline, CDR1 is LGHNA and CDR2 YNFKEQ. The J segment lost 5 bases and the V segment lost 1 base, leaving 7 bases of the junction unmatched. As DNA, the CDR3 is TGTGCCAGCAGCCAAGGGTCCGGGACAGAAAATGAAAAACTGTTTTTT. It is translated as CASSQGSGTENEKLFF.

This clonotype has at least ten counts. The chain carries TRBV12-3 or TRBV12-4 and TRBJ2-1; D might be TRBD2 (7 bases). The CDR3 length is 14 residues. Trimming took 6 bases from V and 8 from J, leaving 17 bases between them. CDR3 amino acids: CASRARGGQHEQFF. CDR3 DNA: TGTGCCAGCAGGGCGAGGGGGGGGCAACATGAGCAGTTCTTC.

With respect to this clonotype: One end of the junction does not line up with germline, which may come from a read error. CDR3 sequence: CAGTTEFVFNSSLHF. DNA for the CDR3: TGTGCCGGCACCACTGAGTTCGTGTTTAATTCATCCCTCCACTTT. The chain employs TRBV7-2 and TRBJ1-6; D is undetermined. Germline CDR1 is SGHTA and CDR2 is FQGNSA. This CDR3 region has 15 residues.

The table lists this clonotype with many counts. This rearrangement joins TRBV18 to TRBJ1-2, with D possibly TRBD1 on 5 matching bases. V was cut by 3 bases and J by 7 bases, with 18 bases left in between. The germline V gene has CDR1 KGHSH and CDR2 LQKENI. This CDR3 contains 15 residues. The chain's CDR3 is CASSPGLDRGLGYTF. The CDR3 region has the DNA TGTGCCAGCTCACCCGGCTTAGACCGGGGACTTGGCTACACCTTC.

At least ten counts were recorded for this clonotype. The J gene is TRBJ1-5, the V gene TRBV2; D call uncertain. The CDR3 runs 13 residues. V lost 8 bases to trimming and J lost 0 bases, with 8 bases between them. The germline V gene encodes CDR1 SNHLY and CDR2 FYNNEI. Here the CDR3 DNA reads TGTGCCAGCCGAGAGGTTAGCAATCAGCCCCAGCATTTT. Translating it yields CASREVSNQPQHF.

The chain is built from TRBV25-1 and TRBJ2-7; tentatively, D is TRBD1 (5 bases). The CDR3 extends over 11 amino acids. The germline gives CDR1 MGHDK, CDR2 SYGVNS. DNA for the CDR3: TGTGGGTCCCAGGGCTCCTACGAGCAGTACTTC. Its translation: CGSQGSYEQYF.

At least ten counts were recorded for this clonotype. This sequence joins TRBV19 and TRBJ2-1; D uncertain. The CDR3 sequence is 12 residues long. Deletions cut 4 bases from V and 8 bases from J, with 9 bases between. Looked up from germline, CDR1 is LNHDA and CDR2 is SQIVND (reference sequence). In nucleotides, the CDR3 is TGTGCCAGTAGTAGATCTGTGGATGAGCAGTTCTTC. Translating gives CASSRSVDEQFF.

This clonotype was recorded many times. V usage is TRBV19 and J usage is TRBJ2-6, with 7 nucleotides matching TRBD1. Unmatched junction bases numbered 9, after V lost 5 bases and J lost 2 bases. In germline, CDR1 is LNHDA, CDR2 SQIVND (reference sequence). CDR3 length: 17 amino acids. Here the CDR3 reads CASSGKGGLAGANVLTF. The DNA of the CDR3 is TGTGCCAGTAGTGGGAAAGGGGGCTTAGCTGGGGCCAACGTCCTGACTTTC.

V is TRBV10-3 and J is TRBJ1-2; TRBD1 matches 8 bases. V shed 4 bases, J shed 6 bases, and the junction held 10 bases outside the gene matches. The CDR3 loop spans 15 amino acids. Germline-derived CDR1 and CDR2 are ENHRY and SYGVKD. The CDR3 loop is CAISVAGGKSDGYTF. The CDR3 DNA reads as TGTGCCATCAGTGTGGCAGGGGGCAAATCGGATGGCTACACCTTC.

This clonotype was recorded at least ten times. This rearrangement joins TRBV5-1 to TRBJ1-4; unclear D gene. V shed 0 bases and J shed 0 bases, with 6 bases lying between them. CDR3 length: 15 residues. CDR1 and CDR2 (germline): SGHRS, YFSETQ. CDR3: CASSLGAATNEKLFF. CDR3 in DNA: TGCGCCAGCAGCTTGGGGGCCGCAACTAATGAAAAACTGTTTTTT. Drawing the rest from reference TRBV5-1 and TRBJ1-4, the complete variable domain is KAGVTQTPRYLIKTRGQQVTLSCSPISGHRSVSWYQQTPGQGLQFLFEYFSETQRNKGNFPGRFSGRQFSNSRSEMNVSTLELGDSALYLCASSLGAATNEKLFFGSGTQLSVL.

To note about this clonotype: This could be a read error, since a much larger clone is one nucleotide away. The CDR3 bases are TGTGTCAGCTCACCACCAGGGGCAGGCGCTGGCTACACCTTC. This codes for CVSSPPGAGAGYTF. The J gene is TRBJ1-2, the V gene TRBV18; TRBD1 might be the D (6 bases). Germline lookup yields CDR1 KGHSH and CDR2 LQKENI. This CDR3 is 14 amino acids long.

The chain joins TRBV5-6 to TRBJ1-5; TRBD1 matches at 10 bases. CDR1 is SGHDT, CDR2 YYEEEE, per germline. The V and J ends lost 4 bases and 2 bases, in that order; junction bases with no gene match: 9. CDR3 length equals 17 residues. This CDR3 is CASSPWRGTGGNQPQHF. The CDR3 DNA reads TGTGCCAGCAGCCCATGGCGCGGGACAGGGGGCAATCAGCCCCAGCATTTT. The entire variable domain, with the rest obtained from reference TRBV5-6 and TRBJ1-5, is as follows: DAGVTQSPTHLIKTRGQQVTLRCSPKSGHDTVSWYQQALGQGPQFIFQYYEEEERQRGNFPDRFSGHQFPNYSSELNVNALLLGDSALYLCASSPWRGTGGNQPQHFGDGTRLSIL.

This clonotype was counted at least ten times. CDR3 DNA sequence: TGCGCCAGCAGCTTGACAGGGATGAGCAATCAGCCCCAGCATTTT. Protein product: CASSLTGMSNQPQHF. The gene calls are TRBV5-1 and TRBJ1-5; the D gene is possibly TRBD1 (6 bases). Trimming took off 1 base at V and 1 base at J, with 9 bases between the two ends. The V gene's germline CDR1 is SGHRS and CDR2 YFSETQ. The CDR3 covers 15 residues.

V usage is TRBV25-1 and J usage is TRBJ2-6; 7 positions agree with TRBD1. Germline V CDR1 and CDR2: MGHDK, SYGVNS. The CDR3 covers 17 residues. V lost 2 bases and J lost 0; bases outside the gene matches: 4. The CDR3 DNA reads as TGTGCCAGCAGTGAAACAGGGGCCTTCTCTGGGGCCAACGTCCTGACTTTC. It codes for CASSETGAFSGANVLTF.

Ten or more counts support this clonotype. The chain is built from TRBV7-6 and TRBJ2-3, with 8 bases identical to TRBD1. V was clipped by 1 base and J by 1 base; unmatched bases: 4. In germline, CDR1 is SGHVS, CDR2 FNYEAQ. CDR3 size: 16 residues. Written as DNA, the CDR3 is TGTGCCAGCAGCTTAGGTGTGGGACAGGGCACAGATACGCAGTATTTT. Encoded protein: CASSLGVGQGTDTQYF.

The sample holds many counts of this clonotype. V usage is TRBV7-6 and J usage is TRBJ2-1; TRBD2 agrees at 7 bases. The CDR3 contains 15 residues. The V gene end was trimmed by 3 bases and the J gene end by 5 bases; junction bases not matched to a gene: 7. From germline, CDR1 is SGHVS and CDR2 FNYEAQ. Here the CDR3 DNA reads TGTGCCAGCAGCTTCAGGGAGGGCCCGCACAATGAGCAGTTCTTC. This sequence encodes CASSFREGPHNEQFF.

About this clonotype itself: Germline and junction disagree at one end, which may indicate a read error. The chain employs TRBV11-2 and TRBJ2-1; maybe TRBD2 (6 bases). The CDR3 length is 17 residues. Per the germline V gene, CDR1 is SGHAT and CDR2 is FQNNGV. The CDR3 nucleotides read TGTGCCAGCAGCCCTATCGGGGCGGGGAGCTCCTACAGTGAGCAGTTCTTC. This translates into CASSPIGAGSSYSEQFF.

The table lists this clonotype with many counts. The V gene is TRBV7-2, the J gene TRBJ1-2, with D possibly TRBD1 on 6 matching bases. The V and J ends lost 6 bases and 4 bases respectively, with 12 bases between them. CDR3 size: 13 residues. Germline V gene lookup returns CDR1 SGHTA and CDR2 FQGNSA. The CDR3 reads CASRPRQAYGYTF. The CDR3 DNA follows: TGTGCCAGCAGACCTAGACAGGCCTATGGCTACACCTTC.

This clonotype came up once. The chain couples TRBV7-9 to TRBJ2-6, with D unclear. CDR3 length: 13 amino acids. Germline CDR1 and CDR2: SEHNR and FQNEAQ (reference sequence). V was cut by 3 bases and J by 5 bases, with 5 bases left in between. CDR3 residues: CASSLHRANVLTF. In nucleotides, the CDR3 is TGTGCCAGCAGCTTGCACAGGGCCAACGTCCTGACTTTC.

This clonotype was observed at least ten times. The gene calls are TRBV11-1 and TRBJ2-5; D not certain. The ends were cut back, 5 bases at V and 1 base at J, with 11 bases in the middle. The V gene's germline CDR1 is SGHAT and CDR2 FQDESV (reference sequence). There are 14 residues in the CDR3. The DNA of the CDR3 is TGTGCCAGCAGCCTGGGCATCGCCCAAGAGACCCAGTACTTC. Residues: CASSLGIAQETQYF.

This clonotype has ten or more counts. This chain connects TRBV18 to TRBJ1-2, with 10 bases identical to TRBD1. Per germline, CDR1 KGHSH and CDR2 LQKENI. V was pared by 6 bases and J by 2 bases, with 3 bases of the junction left unmatched. This CDR3 comprises 14 residues. The CDR3 loop is CASSRGQGNYGYTF. CDR3 DNA sequence: TGTGCCAGCTCCCGGGGACAGGGGAACTATGGCTACACCTTC.

Written as DNA, the CDR3 is TGTGCCAGCATGTCGCGGGGGCCCTCCTACGAGCAGTACTTC. Its protein is CASMSRGPSYEQYF. The chain recombines TRBV2 with TRBJ2-7; TRBD2 might be the D (7 bases). This CDR3 region has 14 residues. V lost 7 bases and J 0 bases, leaving 13 bases between the germline ends. CDR1 is SNHLY and CDR2 is FYNNEI in the germline V gene.

This clonotype was observed many times. This sequence joins TRBV2 and TRBJ2-7, with D perhaps matching TRBD1 (6 bases). Germline V lookup: CDR1 SNHLY, CDR2 FYNNEI. The CDR3 totals 12 residues. Trimming took off 7 bases at V and 2 bases at J, with 9 bases between the two ends. The CDR3 DNA reads as TGTGCCAGCACCAGGGGACCCTACGAGCAGTACTTC. The encoded protein is CASTRGPYEQYF.

Many counts were recorded for this clonotype. The rearrangement links TRBV20-1 to TRBJ2-1; D gene ambiguous. Trimming pared 0 bases from V and 7 bases from J, leaving 13 bases between. The CDR3 runs 14 residues. Looked up from germline, CDR1 is DFQATT and CDR2 is SNEGSKA (reference sequence). For the CDR3, the DNA is TGCAGTGCTAGAGAGTGGCGTAGGGATAATGAGCAGTTCTTC. This translates into CSAREWRRDNEQFF.

This clonotype appeared a few times. The rearrangement uses TRBV4-2 and TRBJ2-5; 8 bases are a match to TRBD2. The CDR3 is 16 residues long. Germline V CDR1 and CDR2: LGHNA, YNFKEQ. J lost 1 base, V lost 4 bases, and 8 bases had no gene match. The CDR3 region is CASSPGGGQFQETQYF. CDR3 nucleotides: TGTGCCAGCAGCCCCGGGGGGGGGCAATTCCAAGAGACCCAGTACTTC.

Concerning this clonotype itself: The limits of the CDR3 on the DNA are not certain, so only TCRdb's listed CDR3 is given. V is TRBV5-6 and J is TRBJ1-3. Inclusive of both ends, the CDR3 amounts to 20 amino acids. From germline, CDR1 is SGHDT and CDR2 YYEEEE. The CDR3 protein is CASSFYICSARSSSGNTIYF.